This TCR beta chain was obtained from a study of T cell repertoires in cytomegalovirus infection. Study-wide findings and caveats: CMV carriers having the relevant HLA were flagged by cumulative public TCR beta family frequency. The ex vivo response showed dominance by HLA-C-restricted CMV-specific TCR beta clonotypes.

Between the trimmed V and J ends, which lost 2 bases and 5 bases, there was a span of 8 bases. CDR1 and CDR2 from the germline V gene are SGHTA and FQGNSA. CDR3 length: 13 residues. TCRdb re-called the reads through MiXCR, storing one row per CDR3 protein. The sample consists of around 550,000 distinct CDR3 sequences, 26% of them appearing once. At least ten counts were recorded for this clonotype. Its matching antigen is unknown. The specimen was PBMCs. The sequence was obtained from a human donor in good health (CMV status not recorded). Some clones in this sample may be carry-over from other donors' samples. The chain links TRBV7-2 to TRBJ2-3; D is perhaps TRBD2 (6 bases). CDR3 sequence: CASSLQEGDTQYF. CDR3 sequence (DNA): TGTGCCAGCAGCTTACAGGAGGGAGATACGCAGTATTTT.